This T cell receptor beta chain was sequenced for a study of blood T cell repertoires in COVID-19. How the authors handled the data: Quantification of nucleated cells was approximated via reference gene primer amplification. Generated by immunoSEQ multiplex PCR, the TCRdb table keeps only in-frame clones and is missing some. That table supplies the V and J calls and clone size; D and trimming were determined from the DNA. Among some 100,000 clones listed, 65% to 90% were seen once. The length of the CDR3 is 12 residues. Between the trimmed V and J ends, which lost 5 bases and 9 bases, there was a span of 13 bases. The V gene's germline CDR1 is SGHTA and CDR2 FQGTGA. Self-reported history from a screening survey and questionnaire set each donor's cohort.

Source material: PBMCs or T cells enriched from blood (not recorded which). The chain combines TRBV7-3 with TRBJ1-2, with D possibly matching TRBD1 (6 bases). The TCR sequence derives from a woman between 50 and 59 years old who had recovered from COVID-19. The CDR3, as DNA: TGTGCCAGCAGCCCGACAGGCGGCAGCTACACCTTC. Translation gives CASSPTGGSYTF.